This T cell receptor (beta chain) was identified in a study of shared clonotypes between healthy human individuals. Study-wide background: Samples came from two female and a few male donors aged 18 to 49.

In regard to this clone: The antigen is unknown.

General study results and limits: Clonotype sharing among donors likely depends on sequencing depth.

Produced via immunoSEQ multiplex PCR; TCRdb's table is partial and in-frame only. The table has about a million clones, approximately 80% seen once; the top ten hold roughly 1.5%. Germline-derived CDR1 and CDR2 are MGHRA and YSYEKL. Trimming cost V 3 bases and J 2 bases, with 17 bases left between them. There are 17 residues in the CDR3. The specimen sequenced was memory CD4+ T cells sorted from blood. Subset noted: CD45RA-negative fraction. This receptor was obtained from a man between 18 and 29 years old in good health. This rearrangement joins TRBV4-1 to TRBJ2-4; no firm D call. Here the CDR3 DNA reads TGCGCCAGCAGCCACCTACCAGGAAGCGAATCCAAAAACATTCAGTACTTC. As protein: CASSHLPGSESKNIQYF.